This TCR beta chain was captured in a study of T cell responses to AZD1222 COVID-19 vaccine. Regarding the study as a whole: Every sample of the repertoires postdated the peak T cell response. A reported finding is that nearly half of spike-specific TCRs target unmutated variant regions. Following two doses of AZD1222, Spike-specific TCR breadth and depth rose. Seropositivity was recorded at baseline in only 6 or 7 AZD1222 recipients.

The germline gives CDR1 SSHAT, CDR2 FNYEAQ (reference sequence). The CDR3 extends over 14 amino acids. TCRdb keeps only in-frame clones here, not all; method: immunoSEQ multiplex PCR. The sample records over 75,000 clones, around nine tenths being singletons. This clone appeared once. Its target is unknown. Sequence at one end of the junction differs from germline and may be a read error. The chain joins TRBV7-7 to TRBJ2-1; D is uncertain. The sequence was obtained from an adult in good health. Here the sequenced sample was peripheral blood, taken on day 0 of AZD1222 vaccination. This CDR3 is CASSLEAASNEQFF. The CDR3 bases are TGTGCTAGCAGCTTAGAGGCCGCCAGCAATGAGCAGTTCTTC.